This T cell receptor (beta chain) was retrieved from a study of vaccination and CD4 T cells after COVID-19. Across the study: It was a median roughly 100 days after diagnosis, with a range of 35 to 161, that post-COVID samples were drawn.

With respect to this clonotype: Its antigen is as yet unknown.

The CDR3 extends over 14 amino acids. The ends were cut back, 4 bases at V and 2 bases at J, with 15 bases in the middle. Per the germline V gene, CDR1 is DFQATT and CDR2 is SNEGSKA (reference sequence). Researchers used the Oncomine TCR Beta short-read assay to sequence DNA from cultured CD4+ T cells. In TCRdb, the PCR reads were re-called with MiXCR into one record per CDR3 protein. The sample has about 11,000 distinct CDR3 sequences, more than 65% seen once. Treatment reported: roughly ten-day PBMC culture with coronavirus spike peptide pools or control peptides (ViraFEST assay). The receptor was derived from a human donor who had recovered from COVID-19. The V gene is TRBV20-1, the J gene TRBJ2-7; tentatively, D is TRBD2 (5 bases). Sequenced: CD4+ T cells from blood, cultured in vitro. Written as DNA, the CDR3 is TGCAGTGCTACCGTGAGGGCTCGTGCCTACGAGCAGTACTTC. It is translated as CSATVRARAYEQYF.